A selection of T cell receptor beta chains follows, all from one sample in a study of blood T cell repertoires in COVID-19. Clones were read by immunoSEQ multiplex PCR, and TCRdb kept only the in-frame ones, dropping some. The data contain roughly 150,000 clones, about 79% of them singletons. Sequencing was performed on peripheral blood. Receptors were obtained from a woman between 45 and 60 years old in a cohort sampled during active or convalescent COVID-19. Both conserved end residues are part of each CDR3. A D gene is named only where the DNA matches it firmly. The size entry is marked missing in some rows and otherwise reads once, few, many or a size class.

CDR3aa: CASSAGTSGYNEQFF; CDR3nt: TGTGCCAGCAGCGCCGGGACTAGCGGATACAATGAGCAGTTCTTC; v_gene: TRBV5-4; d_gene: TRBD2; j_gene: TRBJ2-1; abundance: .
CDR3aa: CASSYDRRGDTEAFF; CDR3nt: TGTGCCAGCAGTTACGACAGGCGGGGGGACACTGAAGCTTTCTTT; v_gene: TRBV6-5; d_gene: .; j_gene: TRBJ1-1; abundance: .
CDR3aa: CASSLVSTGVRAFF; CDR3nt: TGTGCCAGCAGCTTAGTATCGACAGGGGTTAGGGCTTTCTTT; v_gene: TRBV7-2; d_gene: TRBD1; j_gene: TRBJ1-1; abundance: .
CDR3aa: CASSPLGGPNYGYTF; CDR3nt: TGTGCCAGTAGTCCCTTAGGGGGACCAAACTATGGCTACACCTTC; v_gene: TRBV19; d_gene: .; j_gene: TRBJ1-2; abundance: .
CDR3aa: CASSAQGLVNTGELFF; CDR3nt: TGTGCCAGCAGCGCCCAGGGACTGGTGAACACCGGGGAGCTGTTTTTT; v_gene: TRBV7-9; d_gene: .; j_gene: TRBJ2-2; abundance: once
CDR3aa: CASRATAMNEKLFF; CDR3nt: TGCGCCAGCAGGGCGACAGCCATGAATGAAAAACTGTTTTTT; v_gene: TRBV5-1; d_gene: .; j_gene: TRBJ1-4; abundance: .
CDR3aa: CASSVAGGNQPQHF; CDR3nt: TGTGCCAGCAGCGTGGCGGGGGGGAATCAGCCCCAGCATTTT; v_gene: TRBV9; d_gene: .; j_gene: TRBJ1-5; abundance: .
CDR3aa: CASSLSGLPNTEAFF; CDR3nt: TGTGCCAGCAGCTTATCCGGACTCCCGAACACTGAAGCTTTCTTT; v_gene: TRBV7-9; d_gene: .; j_gene: TRBJ1-1; abundance: .
CDR3aa: CASSTQGGVNTEAFF; CDR3nt: TGTGCCAGTAGTACCCAAGGGGGAGTGAACACTGAAGCTTTCTTT; v_gene: TRBV19; d_gene: .; j_gene: TRBJ1-1; abundance: .
CDR3aa: CASSPTRAGPLHF; CDR3nt: TGTGCCAGCAGTCCTACAAGGGCGGGACCCCTCCACTTT; v_gene: TRBV3-1/TRBV3-2; d_gene: .; j_gene: TRBJ1-6; abundance: once
CDR3aa: CASSTGFDSPLHF; CDR3nt: TGTGCCAGTAGTACAGGCTTTGATTCACCCCTCCACTTT; v_gene: TRBV6-5; d_gene: .; j_gene: TRBJ1-6; abundance: many
CDR3aa: CAWGLNGNTIYF; CDR3nt: TGTGCCTGGGGCTTAAATGGAAACACCATATATTTT; v_gene: TRBV30; d_gene: .; j_gene: TRBJ1-3; abundance: .
CDR3aa: CASSPRTSEEIVLTQYF; CDR3nt: TGTGCCAGCTCACCGAGGACTAGCGAGGAGATAGTTCTAACGCAGTATTTT; v_gene: TRBV18; d_gene: TRBD2; j_gene: TRBJ2-3; abundance: .
CDR3aa: CASSFPTAPYNEQFF; CDR3nt: TGTGCCAGCAGCTTCCCGACAGCACCTTACAATGAGCAGTTCTTC; v_gene: TRBV5-4; d_gene: .; j_gene: TRBJ2-1; abundance: .
CDR3aa: CAISEYPTGTANTEAFF; CDR3nt: TGTGCCATCAGTGAGTACCCAACCGGGACAGCAAACACTGAAGCTTTCTTT; v_gene: TRBV10-3; d_gene: TRBD1; j_gene: TRBJ1-1; abundance: .
CDR3aa: CASSLSGGVWETQYF; CDR3nt: TGCGCCAGCAGCTTGAGCGGGGGGGTTTGGGAGACCCAGTACTTC; v_gene: TRBV5-1; d_gene: TRBD2; j_gene: TRBJ2-5; abundance: once
CDR3aa: CATSRDSPYNEQFF; CDR3nt: TGTGCCACCAGCCGGGACAGTCCTTACAATGAGCAGTTCTTC; v_gene: TRBV24-1; d_gene: TRBD1; j_gene: TRBJ2-1; abundance: .
CDR3aa: CASSMWQGSNQPQHF; CDR3nt: TGTGCCAGTAGTATGTGGCAGGGGAGCAATCAGCCCCAGCATTTT; v_gene: TRBV19; d_gene: .; j_gene: TRBJ1-5; abundance: .
CDR3aa: CASSGTSGTQYF; CDR3nt: TGTGCCAGCAGCGGGACTTCGGGGACCCAGTACTTC; v_gene: TRBV9; d_gene: .; j_gene: TRBJ2-5; abundance: .
CDR3aa: CAIGDTNNEKLFF; CDR3nt: TGTGCCATCGGGGACACCAATAATGAAAAACTGTTTTTT; v_gene: TRBV10-3; d_gene: .; j_gene: TRBJ1-4; abundance: .
CDR3aa: CASSLGLAGPNEQFF; CDR3nt: TGTGCCAGCAGCTTAGGACTAGCGGGGCCCAATGAGCAGTTCTTC; v_gene: TRBV7-8; d_gene: TRBD2; j_gene: TRBJ2-1; abundance: .
CDR3aa: CASSIDVWRGPTEAFF; CDR3nt: TGTGCCAGTAGTATCGACGTTTGGAGGGGGCCCACTGAAGCTTTCTTT; v_gene: TRBV19; d_gene: TRBD1; j_gene: TRBJ1-1; abundance: .
CDR3aa: CASSETRVTGSEAFF; CDR3nt: TGTGCCAGCTCCGAAACCAGGGTGACCGGCTCTGAAGCTTTCTTT; v_gene: TRBV18; d_gene: .; j_gene: TRBJ1-1; abundance: .
CDR3aa: CASSLSRGVYEQYF; CDR3nt: TGTGCCAGCAGTTTATCCAGGGGAGTCTACGAGCAGTACTTC; v_gene: TRBV27; d_gene: .; j_gene: TRBJ2-7; abundance: .
CDR3aa: CASSTGWEDEKLFF; CDR3nt: TGTGCCAGCAGTACAGGGTGGGAAGATGAAAAACTGTTTTTT; v_gene: TRBV27; d_gene: .; j_gene: TRBJ1-4; abundance: .
CDR3aa: CASSGQGENTEAFF; CDR3nt: TGTGCCAGTAGTGGACAGGGGGAGAACACTGAAGCTTTCTTT; v_gene: TRBV19; d_gene: TRBD1; j_gene: TRBJ1-1; abundance: .
CDR3aa: CASSLVGILAGGTEQYF; CDR3nt: TGCGCCAGCAGCTTGGTCGGGATACTGGCGGGGGGGACCGAGCAGTACTTC; v_gene: TRBV5-1; d_gene: TRBD2; j_gene: TRBJ2-7; abundance: .
CDR3aa: CASSTGGTFNSPLHF; CDR3nt: TGTGCCAGTAGTACAGGGGGAACCTTTAATTCACCCCTCCACTTT; v_gene: TRBV19; d_gene: TRBD1; j_gene: TRBJ1-6; abundance: .
CDR3aa: CASSRTDLNGGKGYTF; CDR3nt: TGTGCCAGCAGCCGGACCGACCTTAACGGAGGGAAAGGCTACACCTTC; v_gene: TRBV4-2; d_gene: .; j_gene: TRBJ1-2; abundance: .
CDR3aa: CASSYSRTHQETQYF; CDR3nt: TGTGCCAGCAGTTACTCGAGGACTCACCAAGAGACCCAGTACTTC; v_gene: TRBV6-5; d_gene: .; j_gene: TRBJ2-5; abundance: .
CDR3aa: CSVEPAVMNTEAFF; CDR3nt: TGCAGCGTTGAGCCGGCGGTAATGAACACTGAAGCTTTCTTT; v_gene: TRBV29-1; d_gene: .; j_gene: TRBJ1-1; abundance: once
CDR3aa: CASSLGWRGEIDTQYF; CDR3nt: TGTGCCAGCAGCTTGGGTTGGCGGGGGGAGATAGATACGCAGTATTTT; v_gene: TRBV5-8; d_gene: TRBD2; j_gene: TRBJ2-3; abundance: .
CDR3aa: CASSHAAQGHSPLHF; CDR3nt: TGTGCCAGCAGCCACGCGGCCCAGGGGCATTCACCCCTCCACTTT; v_gene: TRBV3-1/TRBV3-2; d_gene: .; j_gene: TRBJ1-6; abundance: .
CDR3aa: CASSRDYGTDLRSTEAFF; CDR3nt: TGTGCCAGCAGCCGAGACTACGGGACAGATTTAAGGAGCACTGAAGCTTTCTTT; v_gene: TRBV3-1/TRBV3-2; d_gene: TRBD1; j_gene: TRBJ1-1; abundance: once
CDR3aa: CASSVLDRGTEAFF; CDR3nt: TGCGCCAGCAGCGTCCTCGACAGGGGGACTGAAGCTTTCTTT; v_gene: TRBV5-1; d_gene: TRBD1; j_gene: TRBJ1-1; abundance: .
CDR3aa: CASGFPASGTYEQYF; CDR3nt: TGTGCTAGTGGTTTTCCCGCCTCAGGGACCTACGAGCAGTACTTC; v_gene: TRBV12-5; d_gene: .; j_gene: TRBJ2-7; abundance: .
CDR3aa: CASSPLGDRNQPQHF; CDR3nt: TGTGCCAGCAGCCCCCTGGGCGACAGGAATCAGCCCCAGCATTTT; v_gene: TRBV7-9; d_gene: .; j_gene: TRBJ1-5; abundance: .